The rows below give T cell receptor beta chains drawn from one sample of a study of blood T cell repertoires in COVID-19. Produced via immunoSEQ multiplex PCR; TCRdb's table is partial and in-frame only. The sample has 35,000 to 50,000 clones, about 90% seen once. The sequenced material came from peripheral blood. The source of these receptors is a man in his fifties with active COVID-19. Each CDR3 is given with its conserved first and last residue. Fields, in order: clone size, V gene, J gene, D gene, CDR3 DNA, CDR3 protein. D genes are given only for firm matches. Not all rows give a size; the values are once, few, many and, for expanded clones, a class.

.,TRBV6-5,TRBJ2-1,.,TGTGCCAGCAGTTTAACCGTCGGGAATGAGCAGTTCTTC,CASSLTVGNEQFF
once,TRBV10-2,TRBJ2-7,TRBD2,TGCGCCAGCAGTGAGGTAGGGACTAGCGGGGCCTACGAGCAGTACTTC,CASSEVGTSGAYEQYF
.,TRBV5-1,TRBJ2-3,TRBD2,TGCGCCAGCAGCTCAGGGGGGACTAGCCCAGATACGCAGTATTTT,CASSSGGTSPDTQYF
.,TRBV4-2,TRBJ2-5,TRBD1,TGTGCCAGCAGCCAAGGGGACAGGGCTCAAGAGACCCAGTACTTC,CASSQGDRAQETQYF
.,TRBV3-1/TRBV3-2,TRBJ2-7,.,TGTGCCAGCAGCCGAGCACAGACCTCCTACGAGCAGTACTTC,CASSRAQTSYEQYF
once,TRBV6-5,TRBJ2-1,TRBD2,TGTGCCAGCAGTCAACCGACTAGCGGATACAATGAGCAGTTCTTC,CASSQPTSGYNEQFF
.,TRBV29-1,TRBJ1-5,TRBD1,TGCAGCGTTGAAGGAGAACCGGGACAGGGGCCACAGCCCCAGCATTTT,CSVEGEPGQGPQPQHF
.,TRBV3-1/TRBV3-2,TRBJ1-2,.,TGTGCCAGCAGCCAAGAATCCAGGGGCTCATACTATGGCTACACCTTC,CASSQESRGSYYGYTF
.,TRBV28,TRBJ2-1,.,TGTGCCAGCAGTTTACCGGGGTTTAATGAGCAGTTCTTC,CASSLPGFNEQFF
.,TRBV5-1,TRBJ1-4,.,TGCGCCAGCAGCACGGGGGAGCGGGGAGAAAAACTGTTTTTT,CASSTGERGEKLFF
.,TRBV3-1/TRBV3-2,TRBJ1-5,.,TGTGCCAGCAGCCAAGCCCTTTCTAATCAGCCCCAGCATTTT,CASSQALSNQPQHF
.,TRBV19,TRBJ1-1,.,TGTGCCAGTAGTATAGACGCCAGGAACACTGAAGCTTTCTTT,CASSIDARNTEAFF
once,TRBV15,TRBJ1-5,TRBD1,TGTGCCACCAGAGAGAGTAGAGGACAGGGCCGTCAGCCCCAGCATTTT,CATRESRGQGRQPQHF
.,TRBV6-5,TRBJ2-1,.,TGTGCCAGCAGCCCCCGAAGGAGTCGGGGGGAGCAGTTCTTC,CASSPRRSRGEQFF
few,TRBV18,TRBJ2-2,TRBD1,TGTGCCAGCTCACCACCGAAGACAGGGATGAACACCGGGGAGCTGTTTTTT,CASSPPKTGMNTGELFF
.,TRBV18,TRBJ1-2,.,TGTGCCAGCTTTAGAGACAGACCTAACTATGGCTACACCTTC,CASFRDRPNYGYTF
.,TRBV14,TRBJ2-3,TRBD2,TGTGCCAGCAGCCCCTTTAGGGGAGGGGGCACAGATACGCAGTATTTT,CASSPFRGGGTDTQYF
.,TRBV6-6,TRBJ1-4,TRBD1,TGTGCCAGCAGTTACCCGGCCGGGACAGGGGGCAGAAAACTGTTTTTT,CASSYPAGTGGRKLFF
.,TRBV30,TRBJ2-2,.,TGTGCCTGGAGTGTACTGGTAGAAACCGGGGAGCTGTTTTTT,CAWSVLVETGELFF
.,TRBV27,TRBJ1-6,.,TGTGCCAGCAGTTTACCGTCCCGGCCGGGGGGTTCACCCCTCCACTTT,CASSLPSRPGGSPLHF
.,TRBV6-5,TRBJ2-1,TRBD2,TGTGCCAGCAGTTACTCGAGACTAGCGGGGGACAATGAGCAGTTCTTC,CASSYSRLAGDNEQFF
.,TRBV27,TRBJ1-6,.,TGTGCCAGCAGTTCGCGACTGACCCTGCAAAATTCACCCCTCCACTTT,CASSSRLTLQNSPLHF
once,TRBV3-1/TRBV3-2,TRBJ2-5,TRBD2,TGTGCCAGCAGCCAAGGGACTAGATCTAGGTTACAAGAGACCCAGTACTTC,CASSQGTRSRLQETQYF
.,TRBV3-1/TRBV3-2,TRBJ2-1,.,TGTGCCAGCAGCCAATATCAGGGTATCTACAATGAGCAGTTCTTC,CASSQYQGIYNEQFF
.,TRBV28,TRBJ2-5,TRBD2,TGTGCCAGCAGTTTAGGGAGCGGGGGAGACCAAGAGACCCAGTACTTC,CASSLGSGGDQETQYF
.,TRBV6-5,TRBJ2-2,.,TGTGCCAGCACCCCTCGGTTTTCCACCGGGGAGCTGTTTTTT,CASTPRFSTGELFF
.,TRBV11-2,TRBJ2-1,.,TGTGCCAGCAGCTTAGGGGGCGGGGTGGGGAATGAGCAGTTCTTC,CASSLGGGVGNEQFF
.,TRBV5-6,TRBJ2-2,TRBD1,TGTGCCAGCACCCCTGGAACCGGGACAGCTGCGAACACCGGGGAGCTGTTTTTT,CASTPGTGTAANTGELFF
.,TRBV10-3,TRBJ2-5,TRBD1,TGTGCCACCTCGGGACAGATGCAAGAGACCCAGTACTTC,CATSGQMQETQYF
.,TRBV4-2,TRBJ2-2,TRBD2,TGTGCCAGCAGCCAAGGGCCGGGGGGGTCGACTACCGGGGAGCTGTTTTTT,CASSQGPGGSTTGELFF
.,TRBV5-1,TRBJ2-3,TRBD2,TGCGCCAGCAGCACACCTAGCGGGGGGCGCACAGATACGCAGTATTTT,CASSTPSGGRTDTQYF
.,TRBV6-5,TRBJ2-7,.,TGTGCCAGCGGGGGGTATAGCTCCTACGAGCAGTACTTC,CASGGYSSYEQYF
.,TRBV5-1,TRBJ2-5,.,TGCGCCAGCAGCAGGCGGGAGACCCAGTACTTC,CASSRRETQYF
once,TRBV5-1,TRBJ2-1,TRBD1,TGCGCCAGCAGCTTCCAGGGGGAAGGCTACAATGAGCAGTTCTTC,CASSFQGEGYNEQFF
.,TRBV11-2,TRBJ1-1,.,TGTGCCAGCAGCCCCCGGGAGGAACCAATCTTT,CASSPREEPIF
.,TRBV7-9,TRBJ1-6,.,TGTGCCAGCAGCCTCCCTTCGAATTCACCCCTCCACTTT,CASSLPSNSPLHF
.,TRBV10-3,TRBJ2-3,TRBD1,TGTGCCATCAGGAACCGGGACAGGGCCACAGATACGCAGTATTTT,CAIRNRDRATDTQYF
.,TRBV6-5,TRBJ2-3,TRBD2,TGTGCCAGCAGTTACTCTGCTCGGGGACTAGCGGGGGCTCAGTATTTT,CASSYSARGLAGAQYF
.,TRBV18,TRBJ1-1,.,TGTGCCAGCTTACCCAGGGGTGAAGGCACTGAAGCTTTCTTT,CASLPRGEGTEAFF
.,TRBV28,TRBJ1-2,.,TGTGCCAGCAGCCCTCCCCTCCGGGGAAATGGCTACACCTTC,CASSPPLRGNGYTF
once,TRBV4-3,TRBJ2-5,TRBD2,TGCGCCAGCAGCCTCGGACTAGCGGGAACCAAAGAGACCCAGTACTTC,CASSLGLAGTKETQYF
once,TRBV28,TRBJ1-2,TRBD1,TGTGCCAGCAGTTCGGGACAGGGGGTACTCTATGGCTACACCTTC,CASSSGQGVLYGYTF
.,TRBV6-6,TRBJ1-2,.,TGTGCCAGCAGTATGAACCCCTTGGGGGGGCCATATGGCTACACCTTC,CASSMNPLGGPYGYTF
.,TRBV28,TRBJ1-5,.,TGTGCCAGCAGCTTGCCGACAGGTAACAATCAGCCCCAGCATTTT,CASSLPTGNNQPQHF
.,TRBV3-1/TRBV3-2,TRBJ2-1,.,TGTGCCAGCAGCCGAGACGGTCCGCAGTTCTTC,CASSRDGPQFF
few,TRBV14,TRBJ1-2,TRBD1,TGTGCCAGCAGCCAAGAACTATCGGCGACAGGGGGGAACTATGGCTACACCTTC,CASSQELSATGGNYGYTF
.,TRBV4-3,TRBJ1-2,.,TGCGCCAGCAGCCAAGATCTGGTTGACATCCGGAGGGGCTACACCTTC,CASSQDLVDIRRGYTF
.,TRBV3-1/TRBV3-2,TRBJ1-1,TRBD1,TGTGCCAGCAGCCAAGAAGGGACAGGGAACACTGAAGCTTTCTTT,CASSQEGTGNTEAFF
.,TRBV9,TRBJ2-5,TRBD2,TGTGCCAGCGCACGGACTAGCGGGGTTCAAGAGACCCAGTACTTC,CASARTSGVQETQYF
.,TRBV5-1,TRBJ1-2,.,TGCGCCAGCAGCTTTTTCGACAGGCGAACCAGAGGAACTAACTATGGCTACACCTTC,CASSFFDRRTRGTNYGYTF
.,TRBV6-5,TRBJ1-5,TRBD1,TGTGCCAGCAGCGCGGGACAGGGTCGTCAGCCCCAGCATTTT,CASSAGQGRQPQHF
.,TRBV3-1/TRBV3-2,TRBJ2-7,TRBD2,TGTGCCAGCAGCCAAGGCGGGGGGCGGGAGCAGTACTTC,CASSQGGGREQYF
.,TRBV12-5,TRBJ2-5,.,TGTGCTAGTGGTTTGACGGGGGAAGAGACCCAGTACTTC,CASGLTGEETQYF
once,TRBV5-1,TRBJ1-2,.,TGCGCCAGCAAGGGGGACCCAGGGGTCAGCTATGGCTACACCTTC,CASKGDPGVSYGYTF
.,TRBV6-2/TRBV6-3,TRBJ2-7,.,TGTGCCAGCAGTTACCGGGACAACTACGAGCAGTACTTC,CASSYRDNYEQYF
once,TRBV5-8,TRBJ1-1,.,TGTGCCAGCAGCCTATTACAGGGCCAGGGTACTGAAGCTTTCTTT,CASSLLQGQGTEAFF
.,TRBV19,TRBJ1-5,.,TGTGCCAGTAGCCCCGCGACAGGCGGCAATCAGCCCCAGCATTTT,CASSPATGGNQPQHF
.,TRBV19,TRBJ1-2,.,TGTGCCAGTAGCACCCCCCCGGGGTTTGAGGGCTACACCTTC,CASSTPPGFEGYTF